This TCR beta chain was recorded in a study of shared clonotypes between healthy human individuals. The CDR3 extends over 15 amino acids. The germline CDR1 and CDR2 sequences are SGHNT and YENEEA. Trimming at V came to 3 bases and at J to 2 bases, leaving 4 bases not matched to a gene. Concerning this clone: The antigen is unknown.

The authors split each subset's genomic DNA evenly across several immunoSEQ plates. Repertoires were generated with immunoSEQ multiplex PCR, while TCRdb's copy carries only in-frame clones and drops some. The profile shows about 2,500,000 clones, just over 90% of them singletons. Study-wide findings and caveats: With few donors, the genetic and exposure-history diversity represented was limited. In several donors, approximately 5% of naive CD4 clonotypes appeared in common.

This chain links TRBV11-3 with TRBJ2-3; 8 bases agree with TRBD1. This receptor was obtained from a man aged 18 to 29 in good health. What was sequenced was naive CD4+ T cells sorted from blood. Subset given: CD45RA+ positively selected. CDR3 protein: CASSFGTGPTDTQYF. The CDR3 DNA reads TGTGCCAGCAGCTTCGGGACAGGACCCACAGATACGCAGTATTTT. The full variable domain, rest sourced from reference TRBV11-3 and TRBJ2-3, is EAGVVQSPRYKIIEKKQPVAFWCNPISGHNTLYWYLQNLGQGPELLIRYENEEAVDDSQLPKDRFSAERLKGVDSTLKIQPAELGDSAVYLCASSFGTGPTDTQYFGPGTRLTVL.